This T cell receptor beta chain was recorded in a study of identifying expanded T cells in peripheral blood. Clones were sequenced by immunoSEQ multiplex PCR, and TCRdb holds only the in-frame ones, with some missing. The sample has 70,000 or so clones; about nine tenths are singletons. Germline-derived CDR1 and CDR2 are SGHNT and YYREEE (reference sequence). This CDR3 comprises 16 residues. Trimming shortened V by 1 base and J by 6 bases, and 20 bases separated the two germline ends. Material for sequencing was blood. This clonotype was sampled from a person aged 18-69 years in good health. The chain employs TRBV5-4 and TRBJ2-7; the D gene is possibly TRBD2 (6 bases). The CDR3 loop reads CASSLKTAGGLGEQYF. CDR3 in DNA: TGTGCCAGCAGCTTGAAGACGGCCGGGGGTTTGGGCGAGCAGTACTTC.